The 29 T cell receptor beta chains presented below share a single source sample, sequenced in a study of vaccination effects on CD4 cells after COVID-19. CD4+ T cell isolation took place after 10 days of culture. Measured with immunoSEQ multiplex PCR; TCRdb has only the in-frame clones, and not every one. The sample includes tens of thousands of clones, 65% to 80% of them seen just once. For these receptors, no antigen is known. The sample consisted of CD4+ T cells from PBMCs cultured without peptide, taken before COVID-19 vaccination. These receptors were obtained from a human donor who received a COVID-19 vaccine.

CDR3 DNA sequence: TGTGCCAGCAGCAGACAGGGGAATAGGGAGCAGTACGTC. Translated, it gives CASSRQGNREQYV. J is TRBJ2-7 and V is TRBV5-6; 8 bases are shared with TRBD1. Per germline, CDR1 SGHDT and CDR2 YYEEEE. V lost 4 bases, J lost 7 bases, and 7 bases stayed unmatched. The CDR3 sequence is 13 residues long.

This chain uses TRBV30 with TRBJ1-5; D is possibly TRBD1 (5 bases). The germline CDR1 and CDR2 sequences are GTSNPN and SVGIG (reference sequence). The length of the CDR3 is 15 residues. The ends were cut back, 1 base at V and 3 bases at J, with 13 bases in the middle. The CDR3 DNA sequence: TGTGCCTGGAGTGGCTTAACAGGCTACAATCAGCCCCAGCATTTT. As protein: CAWSGLTGYNQPQHF.

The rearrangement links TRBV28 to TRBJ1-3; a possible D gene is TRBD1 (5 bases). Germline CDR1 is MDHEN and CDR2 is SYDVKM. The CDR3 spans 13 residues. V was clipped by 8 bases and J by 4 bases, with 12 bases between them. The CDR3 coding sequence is TGTGCCAGCGTTGAGGGGCTAGGAAACACCATATATTTT. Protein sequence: CASVEGLGNTIYF.

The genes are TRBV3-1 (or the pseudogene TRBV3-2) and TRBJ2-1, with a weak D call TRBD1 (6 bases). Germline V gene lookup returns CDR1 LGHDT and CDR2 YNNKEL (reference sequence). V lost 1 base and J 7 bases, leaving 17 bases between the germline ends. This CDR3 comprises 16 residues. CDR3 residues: CASSQAGHGSGNEQFF. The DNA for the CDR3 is TGTGCCAGCAGCCAAGCGGGACATGGTAGTGGGAATGAGCAGTTCTTC.

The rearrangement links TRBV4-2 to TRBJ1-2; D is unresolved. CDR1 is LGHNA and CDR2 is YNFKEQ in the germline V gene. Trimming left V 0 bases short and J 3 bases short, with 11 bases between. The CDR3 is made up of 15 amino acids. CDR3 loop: CASSQDSSEYYGYTF. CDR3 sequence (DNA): TGTGCCAGCAGCCAAGATTCGTCAGAATACTATGGCTACACCTTC.

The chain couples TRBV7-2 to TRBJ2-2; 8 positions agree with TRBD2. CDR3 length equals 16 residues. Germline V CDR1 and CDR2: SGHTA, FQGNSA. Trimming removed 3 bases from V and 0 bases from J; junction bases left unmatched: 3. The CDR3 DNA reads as TGTGCCAGCAGCTTTCACGGGGGGGCGAACACCGGGGAGCTGTTTTTT. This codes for CASSFHGGANTGELFF.

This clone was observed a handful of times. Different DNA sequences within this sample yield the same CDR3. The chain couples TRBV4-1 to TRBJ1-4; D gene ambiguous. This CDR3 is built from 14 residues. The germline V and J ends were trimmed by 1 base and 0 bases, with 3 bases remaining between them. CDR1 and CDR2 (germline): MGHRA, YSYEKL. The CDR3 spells CASSQAATNEKLFF. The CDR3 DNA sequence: TGCGCCAGCAGCCAAGCTGCAACTAATGAAAAACTGTTTTTT.

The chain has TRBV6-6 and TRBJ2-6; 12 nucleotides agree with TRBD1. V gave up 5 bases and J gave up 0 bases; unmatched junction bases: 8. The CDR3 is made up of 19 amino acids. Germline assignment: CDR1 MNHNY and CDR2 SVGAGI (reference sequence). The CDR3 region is CASSRRDRGPLSGANVLTF. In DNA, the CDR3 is TGTGCCAGCAGTCGCCGGGACAGGGGGCCTCTCTCTGGGGCCAACGTCCTGACTTTC.

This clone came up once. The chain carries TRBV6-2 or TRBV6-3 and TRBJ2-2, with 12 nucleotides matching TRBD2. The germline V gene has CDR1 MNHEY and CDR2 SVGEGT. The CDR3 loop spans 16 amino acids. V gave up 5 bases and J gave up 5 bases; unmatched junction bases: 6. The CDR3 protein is CASSPPGTSGTGELFF. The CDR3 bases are TGTGCCAGCAGTCCCCCCGGGACTAGCGGGACCGGGGAGCTGTTTTTT.

CDR3: CASSSPQNTEAFF. The CDR3 region has the DNA TGCGCCAGCAGCTCCCCACAGAACACTGAAGCTTTCTTT. The J gene is TRBJ1-1, the V gene TRBV5-1, with D unclear. Germline V gene data show CDR1 as SGHRS and CDR2 as YFSETQ. The CDR3 contains 13 residues. Trimming took off 3 bases at V and 1 base at J, with 7 bases between the two ends.

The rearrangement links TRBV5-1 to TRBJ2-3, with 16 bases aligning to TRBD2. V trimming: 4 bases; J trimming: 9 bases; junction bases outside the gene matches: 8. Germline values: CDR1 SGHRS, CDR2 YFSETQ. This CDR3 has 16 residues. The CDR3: CASSPGGLAGGPTQYF. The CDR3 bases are TGCGCCAGCAGCCCGGGGGGACTAGCGGGGGGGCCCACGCAGTATTTT.

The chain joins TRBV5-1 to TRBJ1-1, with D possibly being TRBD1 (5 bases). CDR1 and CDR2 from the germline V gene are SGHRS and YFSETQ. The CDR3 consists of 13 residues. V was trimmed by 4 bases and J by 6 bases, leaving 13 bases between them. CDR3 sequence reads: CASSTEGRAEAFF. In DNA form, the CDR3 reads TGCGCCAGCAGCACCGAGGGCAGGGCTGAAGCTTTCTTT.

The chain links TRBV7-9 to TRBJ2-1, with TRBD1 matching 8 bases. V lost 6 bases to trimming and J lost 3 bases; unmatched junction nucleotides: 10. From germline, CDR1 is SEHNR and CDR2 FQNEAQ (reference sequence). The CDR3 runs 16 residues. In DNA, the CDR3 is TGTGCCAGCAGAGCCCAGGGGGCAGTAGGCTACAATGAGCAGTTCTTC. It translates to CASRAQGAVGYNEQFF.

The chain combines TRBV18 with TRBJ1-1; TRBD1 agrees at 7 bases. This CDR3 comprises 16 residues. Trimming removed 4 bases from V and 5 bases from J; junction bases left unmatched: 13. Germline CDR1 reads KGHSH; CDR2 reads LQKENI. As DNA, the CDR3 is TGTGCCAGCTCACTCCCAAACAGGGGCTCTGGAACTGAAGCTTTCTTT. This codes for CASSLPNRGSGTEAFF.

CDR3 coding DNA: TGTGCCAGCAGCCCCCCTGGACTAGCGGGGGGCACAGATACGCAGTATTTT. It specifies CASSPPGLAGGTDTQYF. V usage is TRBV7-2 and J usage is TRBJ2-3; 13 bases are a match to TRBD2. This CDR3 has 17 residues. V gave up 5 bases and J gave up 1 base; unmatched junction bases: 6. Germline V gene data show CDR1 as SGHTA and CDR2 as FQGNSA.

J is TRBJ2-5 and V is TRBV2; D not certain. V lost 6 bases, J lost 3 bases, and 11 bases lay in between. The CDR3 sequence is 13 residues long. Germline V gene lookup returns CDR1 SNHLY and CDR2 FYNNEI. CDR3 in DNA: TGTGCCAGCAGGGCTGCGGCTGAAGAGACCCAGTACTTC. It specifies CASRAAAEETQYF.

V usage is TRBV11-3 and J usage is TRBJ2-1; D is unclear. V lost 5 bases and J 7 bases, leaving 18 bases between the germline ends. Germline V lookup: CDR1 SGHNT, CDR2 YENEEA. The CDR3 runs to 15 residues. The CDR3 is CASSPRNVLGNEQFF. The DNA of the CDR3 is TGTGCCAGCAGCCCCCGTAATGTATTGGGAAATGAGCAGTTCTTC. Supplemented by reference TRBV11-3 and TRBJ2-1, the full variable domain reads EAGVVQSPRYKIIEKKQPVAFWCNPISGHNTLYWYLQNLGQGPELLIRYENEEAVDDSQLPKDRFSAERLKGVDSTLKIQPAELGDSAVYLCASSPRNVLGNEQFFGPGTRLTVL.

The CDR3 reads CASSQGGNSPLHF. The DNA of the CDR3 is TGTGCCAGCAGTCAGGGGGGGAATTCACCCCTCCACTTT. This chain connects TRBV12-3 or TRBV12-4 to TRBJ1-6; 7 nucleotides match TRBD1. V was pared by 5 bases and J by 7 bases, with 2 bases of the junction left unmatched. This CDR3 contains 13 residues.

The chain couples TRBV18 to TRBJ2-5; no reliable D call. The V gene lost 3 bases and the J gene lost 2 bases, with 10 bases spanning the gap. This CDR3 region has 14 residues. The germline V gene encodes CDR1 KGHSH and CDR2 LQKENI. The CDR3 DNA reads TGTGCCAGCTCACCTCTCGACACACAAGAGACCCAGTACTTC. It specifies CASSPLDTQETQYF.

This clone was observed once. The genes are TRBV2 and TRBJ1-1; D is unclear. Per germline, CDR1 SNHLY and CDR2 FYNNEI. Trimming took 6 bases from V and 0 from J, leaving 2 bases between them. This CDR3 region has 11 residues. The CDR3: CASRMNTEAFF. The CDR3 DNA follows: TGTGCCAGCAGGATGAACACTGAAGCTTTCTTT. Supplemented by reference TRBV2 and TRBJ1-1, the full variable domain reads EPEVTQTPSHQVTQMGQEVILRCVPISNHLYFYWYRQILGQKVEFLVSFYNNEISEKSEIFDDQFSVERPDGSNFTLKIRSTKLEDSAMYFCASRMNTEAFFGQGTRLTVV.

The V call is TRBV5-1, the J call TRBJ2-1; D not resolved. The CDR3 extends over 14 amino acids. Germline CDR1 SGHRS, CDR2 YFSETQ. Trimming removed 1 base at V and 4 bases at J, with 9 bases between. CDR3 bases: TGCGCCAGCAGCTTGAACGATCTTTACAATGAGCAGTTCTTC. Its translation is CASSLNDLYNEQFF.

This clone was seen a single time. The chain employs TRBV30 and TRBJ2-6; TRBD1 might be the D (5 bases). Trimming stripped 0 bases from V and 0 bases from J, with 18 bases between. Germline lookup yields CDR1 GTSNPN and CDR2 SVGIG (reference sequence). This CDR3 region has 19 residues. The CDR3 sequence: CAWSVGAPLLRSGANVLTF. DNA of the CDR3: TGTGCCTGGAGTGTTGGGGCGCCGCTCCTTCGCTCTGGGGCCAACGTCCTGACTTTC.

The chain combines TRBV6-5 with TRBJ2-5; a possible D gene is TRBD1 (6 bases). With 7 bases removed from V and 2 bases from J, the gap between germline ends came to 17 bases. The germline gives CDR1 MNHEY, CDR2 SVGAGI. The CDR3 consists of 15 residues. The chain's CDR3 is CASTSTGQPQETQYF. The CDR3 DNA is TGTGCCAGCACCTCAACAGGACAGCCACAAGAGACCCAGTACTTC.

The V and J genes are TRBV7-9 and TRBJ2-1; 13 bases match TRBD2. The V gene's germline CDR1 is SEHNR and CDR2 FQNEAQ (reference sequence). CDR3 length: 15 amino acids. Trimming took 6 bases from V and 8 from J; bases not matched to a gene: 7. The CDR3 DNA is TGTGCCAGCAGTCGGGGACTAGCGGGGTCTGATGAGCAGTTCTTC. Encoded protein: CASSRGLAGSDEQFF.

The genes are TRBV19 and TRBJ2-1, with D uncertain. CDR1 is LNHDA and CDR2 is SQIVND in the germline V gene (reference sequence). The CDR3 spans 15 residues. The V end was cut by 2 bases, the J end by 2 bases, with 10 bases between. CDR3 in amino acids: CASSIRPDPYNEQFF. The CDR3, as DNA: TGTGCCAGTAGTATAAGGCCAGACCCCTACAATGAGCAGTTCTTC. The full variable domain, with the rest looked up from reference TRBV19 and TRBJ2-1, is DGGITQSPKYLFRKEGQNVTLSCEQNLNHDAMYWYRQDPGQGLRLIYYSQIVNDFQKGDIAEGYSVSREKKESFPLTVTSAQKNPTAFYLCASSIRPDPYNEQFFGPGTRLTVL.

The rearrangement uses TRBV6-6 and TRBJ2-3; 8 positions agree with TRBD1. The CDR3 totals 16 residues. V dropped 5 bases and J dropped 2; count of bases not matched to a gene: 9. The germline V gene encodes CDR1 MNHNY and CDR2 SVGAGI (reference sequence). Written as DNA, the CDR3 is TGTGCCAGCAGTCCTTATGGGACAGGCTCCACAGATACGCAGTATTTT. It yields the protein CASSPYGTGSTDTQYF.

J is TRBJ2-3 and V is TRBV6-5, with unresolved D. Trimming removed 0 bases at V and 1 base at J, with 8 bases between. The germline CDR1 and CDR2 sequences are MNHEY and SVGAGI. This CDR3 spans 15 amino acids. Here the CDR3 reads CASSYSSLRTDTQYF. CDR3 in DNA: TGTGCCAGCAGTTACTCGTCACTACGCACAGATACGCAGTATTTT.

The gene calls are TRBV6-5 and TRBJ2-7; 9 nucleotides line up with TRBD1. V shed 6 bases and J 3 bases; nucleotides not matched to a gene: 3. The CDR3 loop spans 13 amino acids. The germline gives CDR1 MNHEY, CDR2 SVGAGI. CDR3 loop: CASSWGQGYEQYV. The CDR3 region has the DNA TGTGCCAGCAGCTGGGGACAGGGCTACGAGCAGTACGTC.

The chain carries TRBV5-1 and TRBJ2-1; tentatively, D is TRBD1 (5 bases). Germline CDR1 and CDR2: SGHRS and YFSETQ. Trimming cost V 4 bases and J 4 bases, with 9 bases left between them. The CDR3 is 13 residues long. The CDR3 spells CASSLQEYNEQFF. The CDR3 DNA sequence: TGCGCCAGCAGCCTACAGGAGTACAATGAGCAGTTCTTC.